This passage covers 15 T cell receptor beta chains from one sample sequenced in a study of shared clonotypes between healthy human individuals. Using immunoSEQ multiplex PCR, the repertoire was profiled, and TCRdb retains in-frame clones only, with some absent. The sample has 2 million to 2.5 million clones, over 85% seen once. The specimen was naive CD4+ T cells from PBMCs. The subset here: CD45RA+ positively selected. These receptors originate from a man aged 18 to 35 in good health. Some clones in this sample may be carry-over from other donors' samples.

The CDR3 loop reads CASTPGTSGSLVETQYF. The CDR3 DNA follows: TGTGCCAGTACACCCGGGACTAGCGGGAGTTTAGTAGAGACCCAGTACTTC. The chain uses TRBV19 and TRBJ2-5; TRBD2 matches 14 bases. The CDR3 is 17 amino acids. J gave up 4 bases and V 7 bases, and 11 bases lay outside the gene matches. In germline, CDR1 is LNHDA, CDR2 SQIVND (reference sequence).

V is TRBV7-2 and J is TRBJ2-3; D possibly corresponds to TRBD1 (5 bases). The V gene lost 1 base and the J gene lost 5 bases, with 10 bases spanning the gap. The length of the CDR3 is 14 residues. Germline CDR1 reads SGHTA; CDR2 reads FQGNSA. The CDR3 nucleotides are TGTGCCAGCAGCTTAGTGTCAGGGCTAGATACGCAGTATTTT. Translated: CASSLVSGLDTQYF. The variable domain in full, with the rest retrieved from reference TRBV7-2 and TRBJ2-3, is GAGVSQSPSNKVTEKGKDVELRCDPISGHTALYWYRQSLGQGLEFLIYFQGNSAPDKSGLPSDRFSAERTGGSVSTLTIQRTQQEDSAVYLCASSLVSGLDTQYFGPGTRLTVL.

The gene calls are TRBV19 and TRBJ2-7; D might be TRBD1 (6 bases). The V and J ends lost 5 bases and 2 bases respectively, with 13 bases between them. This CDR3 comprises 14 residues. Germline V CDR1 and CDR2: LNHDA, SQIVND (reference sequence). This chain's CDR3 is CASSPQGQAYEQYF. The CDR3 DNA sequence: TGTGCCAGTAGTCCCCAGGGACAAGCCTACGAGCAGTACTTC.

The V and J genes are TRBV29-1 and TRBJ2-5; D possibly matches TRBD1 or TRBD2 (5 bases each). Trimming took 7 bases from V and 1 from J, leaving 10 bases between them. The CDR3 length is 12 residues. Germline V gene sequence: CDR1 SQVTM, CDR2 ANQGSEA. The CDR3 DNA sequence: TGCAGCGCTGCAGGGAGCCAAGAGACCCAGTACTTC. Translating it yields CSAAGSQETQYF.

This clone came up once. The gene calls are TRBV5-6 and TRBJ2-3, with TRBD2 matching over 13 bases. Per the germline V gene, CDR1 is SGHDT and CDR2 is YYEEEE. The CDR3 contains 16 residues. Trimming at V came to 3 bases and at J to 3 bases, leaving 4 bases not matched to a gene. The CDR3 region has the DNA TGTGCCAGCAGCTCCACTAGCGGGAGGGTAACAGATACGCAGTATTTT. It yields the protein CASSSTSGRVTDTQYF.

This clone was observed a handful of times. Different DNA sequences within this sample yield the same CDR3. This chain links TRBV18 with TRBJ1-1; D is uncertain. The V end lost 2 bases, the J end lost 1 base, and 5 bases lay between the germline ends. The germline CDR1 and CDR2 sequences are KGHSH and LQKENI. CDR3 length: 13 residues. CDR3 DNA sequence: TGTGCCAGCTCACCAGGGCAGAACACTGAAGCTTTCTTT. Translating it yields CASSPGQNTEAFF.

The V and J genes are TRBV2 and TRBJ2-7, with a tentative D call TRBD1 (6 bases). There are 15 residues in the CDR3. V gave up 6 bases and J gave up 2 bases, with 17 bases separating them. Germline V gene data show CDR1 as SNHLY and CDR2 as FYNNEI. The CDR3 sequence: CASRTYRDVAYEQYF. Written as DNA, the CDR3 is TGTGCCAGCAGGACCTACAGGGACGTCGCCTACGAGCAGTACTTC.

This chain connects TRBV7-2 to TRBJ1-2; D not resolved. Trimming removed 4 bases at V and 5 bases at J, with 11 bases between. Per the germline V gene, CDR1 is SGHTA and CDR2 is FQGNSA. This CDR3 comprises 13 residues. Here the CDR3 DNA reads TGTGCCAGCAGCTCGCGGAGCCAATATGGCTACACCTTC. Amino acids: CASSSRSQYGYTF.

This clone was seen just once. V gene TRBV27 combines with J gene TRBJ2-2, with 9 bases identical to TRBD1. The CDR3 is 19 residues long. V lost 5 bases to trimming and J lost 1 base; unmatched junction nucleotides: 14. Germline loops: CDR1 MNHEY, CDR2 SMNVEV (reference sequence). The CDR3 DNA is TGTGCCAGCAGTGCACGGGACAGGGTTTCCTATTTGAACACCGGGGAGCTGTTTTTT. Translation: CASSARDRVSYLNTGELFF.

The genes are TRBV7-9 and TRBJ2-5, with D maybe TRBD1 (6 bases). This CDR3 has 15 residues. Germline V gives CDR1 SEHNR, CDR2 FQNEAQ (reference sequence). V was cut by 4 bases and J by 1 base, with 13 bases left in between. The chain's CDR3 is CASSWDAGAQETQYF. The CDR3 nucleotides read TGTGCCAGCAGCTGGGACGCAGGGGCCCAAGAGACCCAGTACTTC.

The chain has TRBV5-4 and TRBJ2-7, with TRBD2 matching 10 bases. CDR3 length: 14 residues. Germline V gene data show CDR1 as SGHNT and CDR2 as YYREEE (reference sequence). The V segment lost 4 bases and the J segment 11 bases; nucleotides outside the gene matches: 12. The CDR3 DNA is TGTGCCAGCAGCGAAACCAGGACTAGCGGCTGGGAGTACTTC. Its translation is CASSETRTSGWEYF.

The chain carries TRBV10-3 and TRBJ2-7, with D unclear. The CDR3 totals 14 residues. V dropped 1 base and J dropped 1 base, with 8 bases sitting between them. Germline CDR1 reads ENHRY; CDR2 reads SYGVKD. CDR3 in amino acids: CAISEYVTSYEQYF. In DNA form, the CDR3 reads TGTGCCATCAGTGAGTACGTGACTTCCTACGAGCAGTACTTC.

The chain combines TRBV11-3 with TRBJ1-5; D might be TRBD1 (5 bases). Trimming stripped 5 bases from V and 6 bases from J, with 11 bases between. The germline CDR1 and CDR2 sequences are SGHNT and YENEEA. The CDR3 totals 13 residues. CDR3 sequence (DNA): TGTGCCAGCAGCGTGGGGACGGTTCAGCCCCAGCATTTT. As protein: CASSVGTVQPQHF.

The genes are TRBV5-4 and TRBJ2-5; D is possibly TRBD2 (6 bases). The CDR3 covers 16 residues. Deletions cut 0 bases from V and 3 bases from J, with 15 bases between. The germline V gene encodes CDR1 SGHNT and CDR2 YYREEE (reference sequence). The chain's CDR3 is CASSLGTLSGKETQYF. The CDR3 DNA follows: TGTGCCAGCAGCTTGGGGACACTTAGCGGCAAAGAGACCCAGTACTTC.

This rearrangement joins TRBV7-9 to TRBJ2-3; D is undetermined. V lost 2 bases to trimming and J lost 5 bases, with 14 bases between them. The CDR3 is made up of 15 amino acids. Germline CDR1 is SEHNR and CDR2 is FQNEAQ (reference sequence). For the CDR3, the DNA is TGTGCCAGCAGCTTACGGGCCTTGGGAATAGATACGCAGTATTTT. It specifies CASSLRALGIDTQYF.